These 16 T cell receptor beta chains originate from one sample sequenced in a study of blood T cells in healthy people across ages. A second 7 to 11 cycle PCR used barcoded and J-beta primers. One entry per CDR3 protein results from TCRdb running MiXCR on the 5' RACE reads. The table lists some 1.5 million distinct CDR3 sequences, roughly two fifths of them singletons. Source material: blood. Every receptor here comes from a woman aged 18-29 years in good health.

Concerning this clonotype itself: A read error may explain this, as a much larger clone is one base away. V and J are TRBV12-3 or TRBV12-4 and TRBJ2-2, with TRBD1 as a possible D gene (5 bases). V was clipped by 6 bases and J by 5 bases, with 10 bases between them. This CDR3 has 13 residues. CDR3 in amino acids: CASRFRQTGELFF. As DNA, the CDR3 is TGTGCCAGCAGGTTTCGACAGACCGGGGAGCTGTTTTTT.

The chain joins TRBV20-1 to TRBJ2-4, with TRBD2 as a possible D gene (5 bases). The J call is in doubt because the DNA end fits TRBJ2-7 better. The CDR3 sequence is 13 residues long. In germline, CDR1 is DFQATT, CDR2 SNEGSKA (reference sequence). The CDR3 region is CSASRGWGYEQYF. In nucleotides, the CDR3 is TGCAGTGCTTCCCGAGGGTGGGGTTACGAGCAGTACTTC.

This clonotype was seen at least ten times. V and J are TRBV7-2 and TRBJ2-4; TRBD2 is a possible D gene (5 bases). CDR1 SGHTA and CDR2 FQGNSA come from the germline V gene. V gave up 1 base and J gave up 0 bases, with 13 bases separating them. This CDR3 comprises 17 residues. This CDR3 is CASSLGELVLAKNIQYF. Written as DNA, the CDR3 is TGTGCCAGCAGCTTAGGGGAGCTAGTACTAGCCAAAAACATTCAGTACTTC.

This clonotype has only a few counts. The V and J genes are TRBV29-1 and TRBJ2-5; D may be TRBD2 (5 bases). TRBJ2-1 explains the end of the DNA better; the J call may be wrong. CDR1 is SQVTM and CDR2 is ANQGSEA in the germline V gene. CDR3 length: 15 amino acids. Here the CDR3 reads CSVEDPAGYQETQFF. DNA of the CDR3: TGCAGCGTTGAAGATCCCGCGGGTTACCAAGAGACCCAGTTCTTC.

The chain uses TRBV20-1 and TRBJ2-3, with a possible D match to TRBD2 (6 bases). The CDR3 is made up of 13 amino acids. Trimming removed 6 bases at V and 9 bases at J, with 19 bases between. CDR1 and CDR2 (germline): DFQATT, SNEGSKA (reference sequence). The CDR3 DNA follows: TGCAGTGCGCGGTACCCTAGCGTAGACACGCAGTATTTT. It translates to CSARYPSVDTQYF.

This clonotype appeared many times. The chain carries TRBV12-3 or TRBV12-4 and TRBJ2-3; TRBD1 aligns across 7 bases. V lost 6 bases to trimming and J lost 2 bases; unmatched junction nucleotides: 5. The CDR3 runs to 14 residues. The CDR3 DNA reads TGTGCCAGCAGCTTAAGGGGGCCCACAGATACGCAGTATTTT. Translating it yields CASSLRGPTDTQYF.

The table lists this clonotype with a few counts. CDR3 bases: TGTGCCATCAGTGCTATTCACAGGGGGCAGAAGAACACTGAAGCTTTCTTT. As protein: CAISAIHRGQKNTEAFF. V usage is TRBV10-3 and J usage is TRBJ1-1; 9 nucleotides match TRBD1. Germline CDR1 and CDR2: ENHRY and SYGVKD. The CDR3 has 17 amino acids. Trimming cost V 4 bases and J 1 base; bases outside gene matches: 10.

The rearrangement uses TRBV20-1 and TRBJ2-3; maybe TRBD2 (5 bases). The CDR3 extends over 16 amino acids. V was trimmed by 0 bases and J by 1 base, leaving 14 bases between them. The germline V gene encodes CDR1 DFQATT and CDR2 SNEGSKA (reference sequence). The CDR3 sequence is CSARDAPWRGTDTQYF. The CDR3 bases are TGCAGTGCTAGAGATGCGCCCTGGCGGGGCACAGATACGCAGTATTTT.

With respect to this clonotype: Mismatch with germline at one junction end may stem from a read error. V and J are TRBV7-2 and TRBJ2-3; tentative D call: TRBD2 (5 bases). This CDR3 comprises 14 residues. Germline values: CDR1 SGHTA, CDR2 FQGNSA. The CDR3 protein is CASSPSRVTDTLYF. DNA of the CDR3: TGTGCCAGCAGCCCTAGCCGGGTCACAGATACGCTGTATTTT.

The chain employs TRBV20-1 and TRBJ2-5, with TRBD2 matching over 13 bases. V lost 6 bases and J lost 3; bases outside the gene matches: 4. Germline V gene data show CDR1 as DFQATT and CDR2 as SNEGSKA (reference sequence). The CDR3 has 14 residues. The CDR3, as DNA: TGCAGTGCCACTAGCGGGGGGGCGGAAGAGACCCAGTACTTC. Protein: CSATSGGAEETQYF.

The genes are TRBV28 and TRBJ1-5, with D perhaps matching TRBD1 (5 bases). Trimming removed 8 bases from V and 7 bases from J, with 12 bases in between. The CDR3 loop spans 12 amino acids. The germline V gene encodes CDR1 MDHEN and CDR2 SYDVKM. CDR3 sequence reads: CASGPGGQPQHF. As DNA, the CDR3 is TGTGCCAGCGGGCCGGGGGGACAGCCCCAGCATTTT.

The sample holds a few counts of this clonotype. The chain is built from TRBV11-2 and TRBJ1-2, with unresolved D. This CDR3 has 15 residues. V lost 5 bases and J lost 1, with 14 bases in between. Germline V gives CDR1 SGHAT, CDR2 FQNNGV. The CDR3 loop reads CASSHEEAFNYGYTF. DNA for the CDR3: TGTGCCAGCAGCCACGAGGAGGCATTTAACTATGGCTACACCTTC.

The V and J genes are TRBV10-3 and TRBJ2-3, with TRBD2 matching over 13 bases. This CDR3 spans 18 amino acids. The J segment lost 0 bases and the V segment lost 3 bases, leaving 6 bases of the junction unmatched. CDR1 and CDR2 from the germline V gene are ENHRY and SYGVKD. The CDR3 protein is CAISEPGLAGLSTDTQYF. DNA of the CDR3: TGTGCCATCAGTGAACCGGGACTAGCGGGGCTTAGCACAGATACGCAGTATTTT.

Concerning this clonotype: At one end, the junction sequence differs from germline, possibly due to a read error. The chain is built from TRBV4-3 and TRBJ2-5; weak D call: TRBD1 (6 bases). The germline gives CDR1 LGHNA, CDR2 YSLEER. CDR3 length: 12 residues. The CDR3 DNA sequence: TGCGCCAGCAACCAAGGGGGTAGTGAGCAGTACTTC. Amino acid sequence: CASNQGGSEQYF.

The chain combines TRBV15 with TRBJ1-2; D unclear. V lost 1 base, J lost 5 bases, and 14 bases lay in between. CDR1 and CDR2 (germline): LNHNV, YYDKDF (reference sequence). The CDR3 runs to 15 residues. The CDR3 region has the DNA TGTGCCACCAGCAGAGTAAGAGACCAAACGTATGGCTACACCTTC. This gives the protein CATSRVRDQTYGYTF.

V and J are TRBV7-9 and TRBJ1-1; weak D call: TRBD1 (5 bases). Trimming took off 3 bases at V and 1 base at J, with 9 bases between the two ends. The germline CDR1 and CDR2 sequences are SEHNR and FQNEAQ (reference sequence). The CDR3 loop spans 14 amino acids. CDR3 amino acids: CASSLPTGNTEAFF. The CDR3 region has the DNA TGTGCCAGCAGCTTGCCCACAGGGAACACTGAAGCTTTCTTT.